The present T cell receptor beta chain was sequenced within a study of shared clonotypes between healthy human individuals. Study-wide findings and caveats: Estimated richness values were generally larger in naive subsets than in memory subsets. All-four-donor shared clonotypes had higher generation probabilities than non-shared clonotypes did.

Assay used: immunoSEQ multiplex PCR; TCRdb lists only in-frame clones, some missing. The table records approximately 500,000 clones, approximately 95% of them present only once. With V trimmed by 4 bases and J by 10 bases, 8 bases remained unmatched. The CDR3 is made up of 13 amino acids. CDR1 is SGHRS and CDR2 is YFSETQ in the germline V gene. Both subsets, CD45RA+ naive and CD45RA-negative memory, were split from the CD4+ cells. As concerns this clone: Its antigen remains unknown.

This rearrangement joins TRBV5-1 to TRBJ1-1; 9 bases line up with TRBD1. The sequence was collected from a woman younger than 45 in good health. Sequencing was carried out using naive CD4+ T cells sorted from blood. Subset in this sample: CD45RA+ positively selected. The CDR3 here is CASSVGTGSLAFF. CDR3 in DNA: TGCGCCAGCAGCGTGGGGACAGGGTCTTTAGCTTTCTTT.